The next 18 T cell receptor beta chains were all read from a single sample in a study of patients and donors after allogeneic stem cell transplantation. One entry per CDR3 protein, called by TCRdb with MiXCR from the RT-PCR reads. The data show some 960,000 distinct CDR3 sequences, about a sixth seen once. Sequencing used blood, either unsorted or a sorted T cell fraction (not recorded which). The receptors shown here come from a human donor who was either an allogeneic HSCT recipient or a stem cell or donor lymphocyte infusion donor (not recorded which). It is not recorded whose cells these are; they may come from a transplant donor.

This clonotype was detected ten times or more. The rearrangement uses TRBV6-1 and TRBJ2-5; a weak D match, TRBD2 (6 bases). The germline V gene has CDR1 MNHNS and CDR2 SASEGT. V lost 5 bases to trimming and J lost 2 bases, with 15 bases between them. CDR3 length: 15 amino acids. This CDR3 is CASSPWLALQETQYF. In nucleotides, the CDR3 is TGTGCCAGCAGTCCCTGGCTAGCGTTACAAGAGACCCAGTACTTC.

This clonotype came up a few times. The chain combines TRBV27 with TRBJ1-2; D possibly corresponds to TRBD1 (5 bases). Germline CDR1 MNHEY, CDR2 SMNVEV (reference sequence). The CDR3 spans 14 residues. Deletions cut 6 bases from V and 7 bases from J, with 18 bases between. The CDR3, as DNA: TGTGCCAGCAGGCCGACAGCAGTAACTATTGGCTACACCTTC. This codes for CASRPTAVTIGYTF.

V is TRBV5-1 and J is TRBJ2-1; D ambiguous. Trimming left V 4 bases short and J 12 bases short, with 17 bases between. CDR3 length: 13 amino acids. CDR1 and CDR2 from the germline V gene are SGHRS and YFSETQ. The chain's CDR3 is CASSAPPSRRQFF. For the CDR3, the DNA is TGCGCCAGCAGCGCGCCCCCGTCCCGTAGGCAGTTCTTC.

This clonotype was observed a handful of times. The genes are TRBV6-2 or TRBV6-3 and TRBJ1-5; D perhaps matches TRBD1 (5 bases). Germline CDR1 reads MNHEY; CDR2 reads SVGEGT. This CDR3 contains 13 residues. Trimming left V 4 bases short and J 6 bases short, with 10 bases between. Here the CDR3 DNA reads TGTGCCAGCAGTTGGGGGTTGGGTCAGCCCCAGCATTTT. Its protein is CASSWGLGQPQHF.

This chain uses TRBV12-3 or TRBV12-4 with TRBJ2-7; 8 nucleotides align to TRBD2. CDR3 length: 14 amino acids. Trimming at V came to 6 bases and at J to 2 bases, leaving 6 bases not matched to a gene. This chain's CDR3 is CASRAAGATYEQYF. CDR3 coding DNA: TGTGCCAGCAGGGCAGCGGGGGCAACCTACGAGCAGTACTTC.

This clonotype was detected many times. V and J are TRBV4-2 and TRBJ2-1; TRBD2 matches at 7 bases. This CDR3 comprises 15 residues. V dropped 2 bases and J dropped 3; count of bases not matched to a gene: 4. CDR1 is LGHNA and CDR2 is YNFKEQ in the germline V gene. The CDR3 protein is CASSQLERDYNEQFF. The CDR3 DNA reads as TGTGCCAGCAGCCAACTCGAGCGGGACTACAATGAGCAGTTCTTC.

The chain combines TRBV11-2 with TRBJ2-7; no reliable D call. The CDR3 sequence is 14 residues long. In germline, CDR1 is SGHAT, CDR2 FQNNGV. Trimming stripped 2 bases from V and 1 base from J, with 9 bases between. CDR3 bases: TGTGCCAGCAGCTTATACCGCAGTTCCTACGAGCAGTACTTC. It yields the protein CASSLYRSSYEQYF.

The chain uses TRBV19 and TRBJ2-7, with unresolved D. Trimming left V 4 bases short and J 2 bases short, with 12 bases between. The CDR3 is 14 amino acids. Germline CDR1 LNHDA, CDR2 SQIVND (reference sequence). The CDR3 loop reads CASSSPGRTYEQYF. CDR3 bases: TGTGCCAGTAGTAGTCCGGGCCGTACCTACGAGCAGTACTTC. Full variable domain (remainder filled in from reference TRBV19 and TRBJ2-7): DGGITQSPKYLFRKEGQNVTLSCEQNLNHDAMYWYRQDPGQGLRLIYYSQIVNDFQKGDIAEGYSVSREKKESFPLTVTSAQKNPTAFYLCASSSPGRTYEQYFGPGTRLTVT.

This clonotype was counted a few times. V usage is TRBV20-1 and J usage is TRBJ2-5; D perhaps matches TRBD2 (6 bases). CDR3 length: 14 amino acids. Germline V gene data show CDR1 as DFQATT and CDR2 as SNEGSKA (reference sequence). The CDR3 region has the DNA TGCAGCCCTCCCGCGCGGGGAGATCAAGAGACCCAGTACTTC. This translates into CSPPARGDQETQYF.

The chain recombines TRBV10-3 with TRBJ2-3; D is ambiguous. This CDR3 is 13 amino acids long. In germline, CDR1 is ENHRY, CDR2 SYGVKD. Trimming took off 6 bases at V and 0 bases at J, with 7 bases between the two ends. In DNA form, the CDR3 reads TGTGCCATCAGGGCTTCTAGCACAGATACGCAGTATTTT. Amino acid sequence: CAIRASSTDTQYF.

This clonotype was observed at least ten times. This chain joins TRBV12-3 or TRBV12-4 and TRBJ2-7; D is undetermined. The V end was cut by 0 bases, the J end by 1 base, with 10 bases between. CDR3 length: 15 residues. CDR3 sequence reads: CASSLASPGSYEQYF. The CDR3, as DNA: TGTGCCAGCAGTTTAGCCAGTCCGGGTTCCTACGAGCAGTACTTC.

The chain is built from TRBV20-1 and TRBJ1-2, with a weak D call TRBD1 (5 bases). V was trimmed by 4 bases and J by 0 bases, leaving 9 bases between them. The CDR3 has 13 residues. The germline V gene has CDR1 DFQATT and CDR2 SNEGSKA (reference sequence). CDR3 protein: CSAMGDSNYGYTF. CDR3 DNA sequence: TGCAGTGCTATGGGGGACTCTAACTATGGCTACACCTTC.

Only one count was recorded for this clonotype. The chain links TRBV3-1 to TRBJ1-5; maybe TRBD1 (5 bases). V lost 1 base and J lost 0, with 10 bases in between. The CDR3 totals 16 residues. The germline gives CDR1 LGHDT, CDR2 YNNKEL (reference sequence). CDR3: CASSQAFGHSNQPQHF. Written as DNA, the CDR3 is TGTGCCAGCAGCCAAGCTTTTGGACATAGCAATCAGCCCCAGCATTTT. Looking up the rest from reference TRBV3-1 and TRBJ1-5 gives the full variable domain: DTAVSQTPKYLVTQMGNDKSIKCEQNLGHDTMYWYKQDSKKFLKIMFSYNNKELIINETVPNRFSPKSPDKAHLNLHINSLELGDSAVYFCASSQAFGHSNQPQHFGDGTRLSIL.

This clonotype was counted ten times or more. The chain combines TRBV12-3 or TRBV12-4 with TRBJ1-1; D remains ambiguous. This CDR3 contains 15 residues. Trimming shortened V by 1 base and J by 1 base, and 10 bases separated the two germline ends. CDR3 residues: CASSLGSGSNTEAFF. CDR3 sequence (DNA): TGTGCCAGCAGTTTAGGGTCAGGATCGAACACTGAAGCTTTCTTT.

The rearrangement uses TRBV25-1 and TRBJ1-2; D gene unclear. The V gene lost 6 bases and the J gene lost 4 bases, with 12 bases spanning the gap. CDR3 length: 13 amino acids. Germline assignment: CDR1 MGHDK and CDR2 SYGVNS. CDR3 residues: CASSPGNSYGYTF. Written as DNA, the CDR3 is TGTGCCAGCAGCCCGGGGAACAGCTATGGCTACACCTTC.

The CDR3 coding sequence is TGTGCCAGCAGTTTATCCGCAGAGGGTCAGCCCCAGCATTTT. Protein product: CASSLSAEGQPQHF. The chain has TRBV12-3 or TRBV12-4 and TRBJ1-5; D gene uncertain. The CDR3 covers 14 residues. V lost 2 bases, J lost 6 bases, and 11 bases lay in between.

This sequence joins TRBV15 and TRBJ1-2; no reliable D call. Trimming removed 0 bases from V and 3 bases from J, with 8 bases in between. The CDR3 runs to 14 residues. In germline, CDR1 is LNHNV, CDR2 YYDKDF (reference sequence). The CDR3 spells CATSREKGDYGYTF. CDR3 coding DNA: TGTGCCACCAGCAGAGAGAAGGGCGACTATGGCTACACCTTC.

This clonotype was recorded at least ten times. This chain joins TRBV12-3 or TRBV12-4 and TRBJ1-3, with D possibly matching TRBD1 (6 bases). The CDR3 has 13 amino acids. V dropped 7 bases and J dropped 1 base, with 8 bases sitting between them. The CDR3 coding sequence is TGTGCCAGCAATAGGGGGTCTGGAAACACCATATATTTT. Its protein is CASNRGSGNTIYF.